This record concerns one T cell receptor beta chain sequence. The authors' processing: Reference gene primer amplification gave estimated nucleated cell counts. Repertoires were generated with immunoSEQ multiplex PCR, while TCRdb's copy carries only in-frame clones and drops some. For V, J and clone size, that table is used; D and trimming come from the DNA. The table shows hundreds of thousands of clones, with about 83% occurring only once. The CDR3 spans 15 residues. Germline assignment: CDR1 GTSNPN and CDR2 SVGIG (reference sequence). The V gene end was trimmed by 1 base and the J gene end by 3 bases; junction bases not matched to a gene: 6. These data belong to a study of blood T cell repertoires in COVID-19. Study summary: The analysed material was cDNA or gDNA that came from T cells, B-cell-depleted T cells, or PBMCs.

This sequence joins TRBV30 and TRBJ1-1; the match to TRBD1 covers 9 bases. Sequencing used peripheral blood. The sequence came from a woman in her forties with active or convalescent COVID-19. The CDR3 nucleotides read TGTGCCTGGAGTGGTTACAGGGGGCTGGACACTGAAGCTTTCTTT. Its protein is CAWSGYRGLDTEAFF.